Below are 24 T cell receptor beta chains sequenced from a single sample in a study of identifying expanded T cells in peripheral blood. Clones were read by immunoSEQ multiplex PCR, and TCRdb kept only the in-frame ones, dropping some. The sample contains 100,000 to 110,000 clones, 80% to 90% of which appear only once. The material sequenced was blood. The receptors stem from a person aged 18 to 75 in good health.

The CDR3 here is CASSLGPQEGTEAFF. CDR3 nucleotide sequence: TGTGCCAGCAGCTTAGGGCCACAGGAGGGGACTGAAGCTTTCTTT. The chain is built from TRBV7-2 and TRBJ1-1; D may be TRBD1 (5 bases). The CDR3 runs to 15 residues. V gave up 1 base and J gave up 5 bases, with 14 bases separating them. CDR1 is SGHTA, CDR2 FQGNSA, per germline.

The sample holds a few counts of this clone. The J gene is TRBJ2-1, the V gene TRBV9; 7 positions agree with TRBD2. This CDR3 has 16 amino acids. V lost 2 bases and J lost 0; bases outside the gene matches: 5. The V gene's germline CDR1 is SGDLS and CDR2 YYNGEE. CDR3 sequence reads: CASSVGAGSSYNEQFF. The CDR3 bases are TGTGCCAGCAGCGTTGGAGCGGGAAGCTCCTACAATGAGCAGTTCTTC.

This chain connects TRBV6-1 to TRBJ1-2; 9 bases agree with TRBD1. After removal of 8 bases from V and 4 bases from J, the junction contained 8 bases not matched to a gene. Germline V gene sequence: CDR1 MNHNS, CDR2 SASEGT. This CDR3 region has 14 residues. Written as DNA, the CDR3 is TGTGCCAGCGGGTGGACAGGGGAAGGCTATGGCTACACCTTC. Translation: CASGWTGEGYGYTF.

This clone was detected only a few times. J is TRBJ1-1 and V is TRBV5-1; D perhaps matches TRBD1 (5 bases). Germline V gene sequence: CDR1 SGHRS, CDR2 YFSETQ. CDR3 length: 14 amino acids. V was pared by 1 base and J by 3 bases, with 10 bases between. In DNA, the CDR3 is TGCGCCAGCAGCTTGAGGGGTCCAGACACTGAAGCTTTCTTT. Its translation is CASSLRGPDTEAFF.

Only a few counts were recorded for this clone. The chain recombines TRBV10-2 with TRBJ1-2; D may be TRBD1 (5 bases). CDR3 size: 15 residues. Germline V lookup: CDR1 WSHSY, CDR2 SAAADI. Trimming removed 1 base from V and 4 bases from J, with 13 bases in between. The CDR3 DNA follows: TGCGCCAGCAGTGAGTATAGACAGCTCACCTATGGCTACACCTTC. It is translated as CASSEYRQLTYGYTF.

The V call is TRBV2, the J call TRBJ1-4, with a tentative D call TRBD1 (5 bases). V was pared by 4 bases and J by 4 bases, with 16 bases between. CDR1 and CDR2 (germline): SNHLY, FYNNEI. CDR3 length equals 16 residues. The CDR3 nucleotides read TGTGCCAGCAGTGGCCAGGGCGGGATTTTTAATGAAAAACTGTTTTTT. This translates into CASSGQGGIFNEKLFF.

The chain recombines TRBV5-3 with TRBJ2-7, with 7 bases that match TRBD1. TRBV5-3 is annotated as an ORF whose role is uncertain. V was clipped by 3 bases and J by 5 bases; unmatched bases: 11. This CDR3 is built from 15 residues. In DNA, the CDR3 is TGTGCCAGAAGCTACGCAACCGGGACAGTAAACGAGCAGTACTTC. Translation gives CARSYATGTVNEQYF.

The CDR3 reads CASSLVVAGVYEQYF. The DNA of the CDR3 is TGTGCCAGCAGCTTAGTGGTAGCGGGAGTGTACGAGCAGTACTTC. The chain recombines TRBV7-2 with TRBJ2-7; 9 bases fit TRBD2. V was clipped by 1 base and J by 4 bases; unmatched bases: 5. Per germline, CDR1 SGHTA and CDR2 FQGNSA. The CDR3 spans 15 residues.

This clone was seen a handful of times. This chain connects TRBV6-1 to TRBJ1-4; 8 bases match TRBD1. V dropped 7 bases and J dropped 14; count of bases not matched to a gene: 9. The CDR3 is 12 amino acids. Germline assignment: CDR1 MNHNS and CDR2 SASEGT. The CDR3: CASNGQGLGLFF. In DNA, the CDR3 is TGTGCCAGCAACGGACAGGGCTTAGGGCTGTTTTTT.

The rearrangement joins TRBV5-1 to TRBJ2-1, with 9 bases fitting TRBD2. CDR3 length equals 17 residues. The V segment lost 0 bases and the J segment 3 bases; nucleotides outside the gene matches: 7. The germline V gene encodes CDR1 SGHRS and CDR2 YFSETQ. The CDR3 DNA reads TGCGCCAGCAGCTTGGGTACTGGGACTAGCATCTACAATGAGCAGTTCTTC. This translates into CASSLGTGTSIYNEQFF.

The V gene is TRBV7-6, the J gene TRBJ2-7; perhaps TRBD2 as D (6 bases). Germline CDR1 is SGHVS and CDR2 is FNYEAQ. The V end lost 1 base, the J end lost 0 bases, and 19 bases lay between the germline ends. This CDR3 region has 18 residues. CDR3 in amino acids: CASSLVPGSGYLSYEQYF. The DNA of the CDR3 is TGTGCCAGCAGCTTAGTCCCGGGTAGCGGATACCTCTCCTACGAGCAGTACTTC.

This chain uses TRBV5-4 with TRBJ1-3; 7 bases fit TRBD1. V lost 5 bases, J lost 0 bases, and 5 bases stayed unmatched. The CDR3 sequence is 15 residues long. The germline gives CDR1 SGHNT, CDR2 YYREEE (reference sequence). Here the CDR3 DNA reads TGTGCCAGCAGACCTACAGGGGACTCTGGAAACACCATATATTTT. This gives the protein CASRPTGDSGNTIYF.

The chain joins TRBV6-5 to TRBJ1-3, with a tentative D call TRBD1 (5 bases). This CDR3 is built from 16 residues. Trimming left V 0 bases short and J 2 bases short, with 11 bases between. From germline, CDR1 is MNHEY and CDR2 SVGAGI. In nucleotides, the CDR3 is TGTGCCAGCAGTTACTCGGCCCAGGGCCCTGGAAACACCATATATTTT. Residues: CASSYSAQGPGNTIYF.

The rearrangement uses TRBV6-1 and TRBJ1-4, with 8 bases lining up with TRBD1. The germline V gene encodes CDR1 MNHNS and CDR2 SASEGT. Losses at the gene ends were 0 bases for V and 0 bases for J; bases not matched to a gene: 15. The CDR3 consists of 21 residues. CDR3 sequence (DNA): TGTGCCAGCAGTGAAGCGCTTCTGGGCAGGGGGCTAGTTGCAACTAATGAAAAACTGTTTTTT. The encoded protein is CASSEALLGRGLVATNEKLFF.

This clone was detected only a few times. The V and J genes are TRBV5-1 and TRBJ1-1; D gene uncertain. Germline lookup yields CDR1 SGHRS and CDR2 YFSETQ. Trimming removed 1 base at V and 4 bases at J, with 11 bases between. The length of the CDR3 is 14 residues. The CDR3, as DNA: TGCGCCAGCAGCTTGCTCTTGGAAGGCACTGAAGCTTTCTTT. Translated: CASSLLLEGTEAFF. The full variable domain, its missing parts supplied by reference TRBV5-1 and TRBJ1-1, is KAGVTQTPRYLIKTRGQQVTLSCSPISGHRSVSWYQQTPGQGLQFLFEYFSETQRNKGNFPGRFSGRQFSNSRSEMNVSTLELGDSALYLCASSLLLEGTEAFFGQGTRLTVV.

The V and J genes are TRBV19 and TRBJ1-4; 7 nucleotides line up with TRBD1. The germline V gene has CDR1 LNHDA and CDR2 SQIVND (reference sequence). CDR3 length: 19 amino acids. With 0 bases clipped from V and 1 base from J, the junction kept 11 bases outside the gene matches. The CDR3 nucleotides read TGTGCCAGTAGTATAGACCCTACAGGGGTCACTTTAACTAATGAAAAACTGTTTTTT. Amino acid sequence: CASSIDPTGVTLTNEKLFF. Full variable domain (rest looked up from reference TRBV19 and TRBJ1-4): DGGITQSPKYLFRKEGQNVTLSCEQNLNHDAMYWYRQDPGQGLRLIYYSQIVNDFQKGDIAEGYSVSREKKESFPLTVTSAQKNPTAFYLCASSIDPTGVTLTNEKLFFGSGTQLSVL.

The chain carries TRBV18 and TRBJ1-1; a possible D gene is TRBD1 (5 bases). V lost 2 bases and J 3 bases, leaving 16 bases between the germline ends. CDR1 KGHSH and CDR2 LQKENI come from the germline V gene. This CDR3 has 16 amino acids. In nucleotides, the CDR3 is TGTGCCAGCTCACCAGGGCCCAGGGCTTTGGACACTGAAGCTTTCTTT. Its translation: CASSPGPRALDTEAFF.

This rearrangement joins TRBV9 to TRBJ1-5, with unresolved D. Germline V gene data show CDR1 as SGDLS and CDR2 as YYNGEE. CDR3 size: 14 residues. Trimming left V 0 bases short and J 7 bases short, with 11 bases between. CDR3: CASSVAEGLQPQHF. The CDR3 nucleotides are TGTGCCAGCAGCGTAGCGGAGGGCCTGCAGCCCCAGCATTTT.

The V and J genes are TRBV29-1 and TRBJ1-4; possibly TRBD1 for D (5 bases). Deletions cut 6 bases from V and 5 bases from J, with 16 bases between. The CDR3 is 14 residues long. Germline assignment: CDR1 SQVTM and CDR2 ANQGSEA. The CDR3, as DNA: TGCAGCGTCTCTCTAACCCGGGGGAATGAAAAACTGTTTTTT. Amino acids: CSVSLTRGNEKLFF.

V usage is TRBV5-1 and J usage is TRBJ2-5; D is undetermined. The CDR3 extends over 12 amino acids. V lost 0 bases and J 3 bases, leaving 3 bases between the germline ends. Germline-derived CDR1 and CDR2 are SGHRS and YFSETQ. Here the CDR3 DNA reads TGCGCCAGCAGCTTGGAGGAAGAGACCCAGTACTTC. It is translated as CASSLEEETQYF.

The chain links TRBV6-5 to TRBJ1-1, with 7 bases identical to TRBD1. Trimming took 10 bases from V and 4 from J; bases not matched to a gene: 6. The CDR3 is made up of 12 amino acids. The germline V gene has CDR1 MNHEY and CDR2 SVGAGI. The CDR3 DNA follows: TGTGCCACCCGACAGGGACCCACTGAAGCTTTCTTT. It yields the protein CATRQGPTEAFF.

The chain has TRBV18 and TRBJ1-1, with D unclear. Germline V gene lookup returns CDR1 KGHSH and CDR2 LQKENI. CDR3 length equals 13 residues. V was shortened by 3 bases and J by 7 bases, with 12 bases between the two germline ends. Here the CDR3 DNA reads TGTGCCAGCTCACCCGCAGGACTTGTTGAAGCTTTCTTT. It codes for CASSPAGLVEAFF.

V and J are TRBV25-1 and TRBJ1-1, with D possibly being TRBD1 (5 bases). Germline CDR1 reads MGHDK; CDR2 reads SYGVNS. Trimming took 6 bases from V and 10 from J, leaving 12 bases between them. This CDR3 contains 11 residues. CDR3 sequence reads: CASRGPGGAFF. In DNA, the CDR3 is TGTGCCAGCAGGGGACCGGGGGGAGCTTTCTTT.

The chain employs TRBV7-9 and TRBJ1-1, with 9 bases fitting TRBD1. Germline CDR1 and CDR2: SEHNR and FQNEAQ (reference sequence). CDR3 length: 15 residues. V was pared by 1 base and J by 10 bases, with 10 bases of the junction left unmatched. CDR3 loop: CASSLVGGQGMIAFF. The CDR3 nucleotides are TGTGCCAGCAGCTTAGTAGGGGGACAGGGTATGATAGCTTTCTTT.